This is a list of T cell receptor beta chains from one sample in a study of OX40 agonist ivuxolimab in advanced cancers. Profiled with immunoSEQ multiplex PCR; TCRdb holds only in-frame clones, not every one. The repertoire includes roughly 67,000 clones, 92% of them detected once, and roughly a tenth sits in the top ten. Sequences were derived from CD4+ or CD8+ T cells sorted from blood, sampled in a trial of the OX40 agonist ivuxolimab. These receptors all stem from an adult with an advanced solid tumor such as melanoma, head and neck, liver or kidney cancer. CDR3s include the opening cysteine and the closing phenylalanine or tryptophan. D genes are given only for firm matches. Some rows have no size entry. The others give once, few or many, or a class for an expanded clone.

J gene | CDR3 length | V gene | clone size | D gene | CDR3 protein | CDR3 DNA
TRBJ1-2 | 15 | TRBV6-1 | . | TRBD1 | CASSEWTGGWYGYTF | TGTGCCAGCAGTGAATGGACAGGCGGCTGGTATGGCTACACCTTC
TRBJ2-7 | 13 | TRBV7-6 | . | . | CASSLAGDYEQYF | TGTGCCAGCAGCTTAGCTGGGGACTACGAGCAGTACTTC
TRBJ1-2 | 17 | TRBV27 | . | TRBD1 | CASSFFSTGDLNYGYTF | TGTGCCAGCAGTTTCTTCTCTACAGGGGACCTTAACTATGGCTACACCTTC
TRBJ2-6 | 16 | TRBV4-3 | few | . | CASSQEQGSGANVLTF | TGCGCCAGCAGCCAAGAGCAGGGCTCTGGGGCCAACGTCCTGACTTTC
TRBJ2-3 | 14 | TRBV7-9 | . | . | CASSFPRDTDTQYF | TGTGCCAGCAGCTTCCCCCGTGACACAGATACGCAGTATTTT
TRBJ1-2 | 17 | TRBV4-3 | . | . | CASSQDSIRLANYGYTF | TGCGCCAGCAGCCAAGACTCAATCCGATTAGCTAACTATGGCTACACCTTC
TRBJ1-2 | 14 | TRBV19 | once | . | CASSIGHDNYGYTF | TGTGCCAGTAGTATTGGACACGATAACTATGGCTACACCTTC
TRBJ2-2 | 15 | TRBV6-5 | . | TRBD2 | CASSWTSEGHGELFF | TGTGCCAGCAGTTGGACTAGCGAAGGTCACGGGGAGCTGTTTTTT
TRBJ2-1 | 18 | TRBV7-9 | once | TRBD2 | CASSLEALAGGPYNEQFF | TGTGCCAGCAGCTTAGAGGCGTTAGCGGGGGGTCCCTACAATGAGCAGTTCTTC
TRBJ2-5 | 15 | TRBV7-9 | once | . | CASSRTGDLQETQYF | TGTGCCAGCAGCCGCACGGGGGATCTCCAAGAGACCCAGTACTTC
TRBJ1-5 | 16 | TRBV2 | once | . | CASSEGDGQVNQPQHF | TGTGCCAGCAGTGAAGGGGACGGTCAAGTCAATCAGCCCCAGCATTTT
TRBJ2-7 | 11 | TRBV5-1 | . | . | CASSYGGEQYF | TGCGCCAGCAGCTATGGGGGCGAGCAGTACTTC
TRBJ2-6 | 16 | TRBV7-5 | . | . | CVRSPDDLFGANVLTF | TGTGTCAGAAGCCCAGACGACTTATTCGGGGCCAACGTCCTGACTTTC
TRBJ2-2 | 17 | TRBV11-2 | once | TRBD1 | CASRSNPGQLNTGELFF | TGTGCCAGCAGATCAAACCCGGGACAGTTGAACACCGGGGAGCTGTTTTTT
TRBJ2-1 | 15 | TRBV12-5 | . | TRBD1 | CASGSAQGIGNEQFF | TGTGCTAGTGGTTCAGCACAGGGGATTGGTAATGAGCAGTTCTTC
TRBJ2-2 | 13 | TRBV30 | . | . | CAWSPTGTGELFF | TGTGCCTGGAGTCCTACGGGGACCGGGGAGCTGTTTTTT
TRBJ1-3 | 14 | TRBV6-1 | . | . | CASRDPGSGNTIYF | TGTGCCAGCAGGGATCCTGGCTCTGGAAACACCATATATTTT
TRBJ2-1 | 14 | TRBV29-1 | . | TRBD1 | CSTWTGETYNEQFF | TGCAGCACATGGACAGGGGAAACCTACAATGAGCAGTTCTTC
TRBJ1-5 | 14 | TRBV4-1 | few | . | CASSQVWSNQPQHF | TGCGCCAGCAGCCAAGTTTGGAGCAATCAGCCCCAGCATTTT
TRBJ2-1 | 12 | TRBV7-8 | . | . | CASSITRNEQFF | TGTGCCAGCAGTATTACTAGGAATGAGCAGTTCTTC
TRBJ2-7 | 13 | TRBV13 | . | . | CASSPGAPYEQYF | TGTGCCAGCAGCCCGGGCGCCCCCTACGAGCAGTACTTC
TRBJ1-5 | 15 | TRBV27 | . | . | CASSWGPGLGQPQHF | TGTGCCAGCAGTTGGGGCCCAGGGTTGGGCCAGCCCCAGCATTTT
TRBJ2-7 | 16 | TRBV7-9 | . | TRBD1 | CASSPSRDREEYEQYF | TGTGCCAGCAGCCCCTCCAGGGACAGGGAAGAATACGAGCAGTACTTC
TRBJ2-2 | 14 | TRBV4-3 | . | . | CASSQGLNTGELFF | TGCGCCAGCAGCCAAGGGCTCAACACCGGGGAGCTGTTTTTT
TRBJ1-2 | 15 | TRBV7-3 | . | TRBD1 | CASSLNVPDRDGYTF | TGTGCCAGCAGCTTAAACGTCCCGGACAGGGATGGCTACACCTTC
TRBJ2-5 | 16 | TRBV4-3 | . | . | CASSQDVSGFQETQYF | TGCGCCAGCAGCCAAGATGTTTCGGGTTTCCAAGAGACCCAGTACTTC
TRBJ1-5 | 15 | TRBV4-1 | few | . | CASSLRQGSNQPQHF | TGCGCCAGCAGCCTACGGCAGGGGAGCAATCAGCCCCAGCATTTT
TRBJ2-7 | 15 | TRBV12-5 | . | TRBD1 | CASGPDRLSSYEQYF | TGTGCTAGTGGGCCGGACAGGCTTAGCTCCTACGAGCAGTACTTC
TRBJ2-1 | 15 | TRBV5-1 | . | TRBD1 | CASSPGTGAYNEQFF | TGCGCCAGCAGTCCCGGGACAGGGGCCTACAATGAGCAGTTCTTC
TRBJ2-5 | 15 | TRBV27 | . | TRBD1 | CASSLSPTGGETQYF | TGTGCCAGCAGTTTATCGCCGACAGGGGGAGAGACCCAGTACTTC
TRBJ1-2 | 13 | TRBV5-6 | . | TRBD1 | CASSAQGNYGYTF | TGTGCCAGCAGCGCACAGGGGAACTATGGCTACACCTTC
TRBJ2-1 | 17 | TRBV13 | . | . | CASSSAQADSSYNEQFF | TGTGCCAGCAGCTCGGCACAGGCCGACAGCTCCTACAATGAGCAGTTCTTC
TRBJ2-6 | 13 | TRBV7-2 | . | . | CASRVTGANVLTF | TGTGCCAGCAGGGTAACTGGGGCCAACGTCCTGACTTTC
TRBJ1-1 | 13 | TRBV11-2 | . | . | CASSFDNRNEAFF | TGTGCCAGCAGCTTCGATAATCGAAATGAAGCTTTCTTT
TRBJ2-3 | 15 | TRBV15 | . | TRBD1 | CATSRETGGLDTQYF | TGTGCCACCAGCAGAGAAACAGGGGGATTAGATACGCAGTATTTT
TRBJ1-1 | 13 | TRBV27 | . | . | CASSFSLNGEAFF | TGTGCCAGCAGTTTCAGTTTAAACGGTGAAGCTTTCTTT
TRBJ1-5 | 14 | TRBV5-5 | . | TRBD1 | CASSLDRGRQPQHF | TGTGCCAGCAGCCTAGACAGGGGGAGGCAGCCCCAGCATTTT
TRBJ1-1 | 14 | TRBV10-3 | . | TRBD1 | CAISDQDRGAEAFF | TGTGCCATCAGTGACCAGGACAGGGGGGCTGAAGCTTTCTTT
TRBJ1-1 | 13 | TRBV19 | once | TRBD1 | CASWTGGGTEAFF | TGTGCCAGCTGGACAGGGGGTGGGACTGAAGCTTTCTTT
TRBJ2-1 | 17 | TRBV5-6 | . | . | CASSLGSDLITYNEQFF | TGTGCCAGCAGCTTGGGAAGCGATCTCATCACCTACAATGAGCAGTTCTTC
TRBJ1-1 | 15 | TRBV4-1 | . | . | CASSQDSSGPEETFF | TGCGCCAGCAGCCAAGATAGTTCGGGGCCCGAAGAGACTTTCTTT
TRBJ2-5 | 13 | TRBV9 | . | . | CASSEGNQETQYF | TGTGCCAGCAGCGAGGGAAACCAAGAGACCCAGTACTTC
TRBJ1-5 | 15 | TRBV6-6 | . | . | CASSYSHDSNQPQHF | TGTGCCAGCAGTTACTCACACGACAGCAATCAGCCCCAGCATTTT
TRBJ1-1 | 13 | TRBV6-5 | . | . | CASRPDWGTEAFF | TGTGCCAGCAGGCCCGACTGGGGCACTGAAGCTTTCTTT
TRBJ1-5 | 15 | TRBV18 | . | . | CASSLLDGSNQPQHF | TGTGCCAGCTCACTCCTGGACGGTAGCAATCAGCCCCAGCATTTT
TRBJ1-5 | 16 | TRBV9 | . | . | CASSPQGGSPDQPQHF | TGTGCCAGCAGCCCCCAAGGAGGGAGTCCCGATCAGCCCCAGCATTTT
TRBJ2-4 | 17 | TRBV7-9 | . | . | CASSLAIGGAGWDIQYF | TGTGCCAGCAGCTTAGCGATCGGCGGTGCAGGTTGGGACATTCAGTACTTC
TRBJ2-2 | 14 | TRBV10-3 | . | . | CAIPTGANTGELFF | TGTGCCATCCCCACGGGGGCGAACACCGGGGAGCTGTTTTTT
TRBJ1-2 | 14 | TRBV29-1 | . | . | CSVGTPGGPYGYTF | TGCAGCGTTGGTACTCCTGGGGGCCCTTATGGCTACACCTTC
TRBJ2-7 | 13 | TRBV7-2 | once | . | CASSLVEGYEQYF | TGTGCCAGCAGCTTAGTTGAGGGCTACGAGCAGTACTTC
TRBJ2-5 | 16 | TRBV6-1 | . | TRBD1 | CASSGLMTGMEETQYF | TGTGCCAGCAGTGGTCTGATGACAGGGATGGAAGAGACCCAGTACTTC
TRBJ1-1 | 15 | TRBV2 | . | . | CASSGSGYEDTEAFF | TGTGCCAGCAGTGGGTCAGGGTATGAGGACACTGAAGCTTTCTTT